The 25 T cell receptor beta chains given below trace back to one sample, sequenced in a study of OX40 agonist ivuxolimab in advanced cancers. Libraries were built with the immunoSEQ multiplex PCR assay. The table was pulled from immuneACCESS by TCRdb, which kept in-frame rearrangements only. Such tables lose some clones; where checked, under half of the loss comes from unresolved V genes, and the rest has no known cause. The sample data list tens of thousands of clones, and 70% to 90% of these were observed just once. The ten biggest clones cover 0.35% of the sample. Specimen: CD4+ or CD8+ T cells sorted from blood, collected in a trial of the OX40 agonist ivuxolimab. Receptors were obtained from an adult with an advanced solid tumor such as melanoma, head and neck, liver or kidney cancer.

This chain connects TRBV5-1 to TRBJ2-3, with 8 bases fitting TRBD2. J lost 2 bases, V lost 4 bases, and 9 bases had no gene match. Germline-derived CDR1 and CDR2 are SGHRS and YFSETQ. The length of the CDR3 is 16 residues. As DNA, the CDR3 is TGCGCCAGCAGCACCGCCGGGGGGGCCAACACAGATACGCAGTATTTT. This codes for CASSTAGGANTDTQYF. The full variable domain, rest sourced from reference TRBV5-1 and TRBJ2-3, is KAGVTQTPRYLIKTRGQQVTLSCSPISGHRSVSWYQQTPGQGLQFLFEYFSETQRNKGNFPGRFSGRQFSNSRSEMNVSTLELGDSALYLCASSTAGGANTDTQYFGPGTRLTVL.

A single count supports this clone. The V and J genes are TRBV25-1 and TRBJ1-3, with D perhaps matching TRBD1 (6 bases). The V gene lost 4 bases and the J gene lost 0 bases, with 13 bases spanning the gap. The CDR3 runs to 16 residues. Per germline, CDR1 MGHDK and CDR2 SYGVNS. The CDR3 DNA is TGTGCCAGCAGTGGGGCGGGGGCCCGCTCTGGAAACACCATATATTTT. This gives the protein CASSGAGARSGNTIYF.

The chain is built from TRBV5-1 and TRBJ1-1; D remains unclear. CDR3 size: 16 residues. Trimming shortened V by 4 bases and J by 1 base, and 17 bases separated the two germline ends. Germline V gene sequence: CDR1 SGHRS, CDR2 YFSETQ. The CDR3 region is CASSPPPKAENTEAFF. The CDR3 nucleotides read TGCGCCAGCAGCCCCCCCCCGAAGGCAGAGAACACTGAAGCTTTCTTT.

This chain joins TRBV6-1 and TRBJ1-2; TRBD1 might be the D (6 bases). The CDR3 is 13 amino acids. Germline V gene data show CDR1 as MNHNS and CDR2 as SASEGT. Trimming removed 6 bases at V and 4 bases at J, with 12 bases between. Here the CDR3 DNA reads TGTGCCAGCAGACAGGGAGTGGGCTATGGCTACACCTTC. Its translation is CASRQGVGYGYTF.

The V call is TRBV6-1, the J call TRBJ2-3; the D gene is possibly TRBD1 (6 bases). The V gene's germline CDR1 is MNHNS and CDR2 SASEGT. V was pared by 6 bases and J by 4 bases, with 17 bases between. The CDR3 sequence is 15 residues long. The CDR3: CASSLQGRRSDTQYF. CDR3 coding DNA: TGTGCCAGCAGCTTACAGGGAAGGAGGTCAGATACGCAGTATTTT.

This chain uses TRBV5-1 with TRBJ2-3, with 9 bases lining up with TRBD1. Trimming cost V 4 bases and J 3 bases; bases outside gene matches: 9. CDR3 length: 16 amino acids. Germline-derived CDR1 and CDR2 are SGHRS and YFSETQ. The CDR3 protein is CASSGLQGAGTDTQYF. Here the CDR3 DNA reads TGCGCCAGCAGCGGATTACAGGGGGCCGGAACAGATACGCAGTATTTT. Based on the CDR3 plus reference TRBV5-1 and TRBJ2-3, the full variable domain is KAGVTQTPRYLIKTRGQQVTLSCSPISGHRSVSWYQQTPGQGLQFLFEYFSETQRNKGNFPGRFSGRQFSNSRSEMNVSTLELGDSALYLCASSGLQGAGTDTQYFGPGTRLTVL.

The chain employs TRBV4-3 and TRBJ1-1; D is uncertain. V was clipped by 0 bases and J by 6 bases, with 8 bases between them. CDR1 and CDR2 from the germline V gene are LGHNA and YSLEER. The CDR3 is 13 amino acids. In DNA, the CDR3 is TGCGCCAGCAGCCAAGACAGGAGGGCTGAAGCTTTCTTT. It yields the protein CASSQDRRAEAFF.

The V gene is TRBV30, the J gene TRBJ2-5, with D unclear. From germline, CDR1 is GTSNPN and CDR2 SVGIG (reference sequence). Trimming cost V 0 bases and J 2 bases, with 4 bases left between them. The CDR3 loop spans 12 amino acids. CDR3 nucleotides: TGTGCCTGGAGTGTACTACAAGAGACCCAGTACTTC. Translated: CAWSVLQETQYF.

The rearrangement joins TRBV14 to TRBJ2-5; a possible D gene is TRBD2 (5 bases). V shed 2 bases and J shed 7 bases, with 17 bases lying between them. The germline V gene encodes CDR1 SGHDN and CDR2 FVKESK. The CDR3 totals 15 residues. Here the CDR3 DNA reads TGTGCCAGCAGCCAAAGTTGGCCCGTCGAGGGGACCCAGTACTTC. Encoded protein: CASSQSWPVEGTQYF.

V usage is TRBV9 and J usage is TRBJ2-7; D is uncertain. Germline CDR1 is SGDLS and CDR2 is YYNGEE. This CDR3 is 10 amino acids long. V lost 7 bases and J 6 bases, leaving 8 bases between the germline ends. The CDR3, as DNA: TGTGCCAGCCCTTCGGGCGAGCAGTACTTC. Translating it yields CASPSGEQYF.

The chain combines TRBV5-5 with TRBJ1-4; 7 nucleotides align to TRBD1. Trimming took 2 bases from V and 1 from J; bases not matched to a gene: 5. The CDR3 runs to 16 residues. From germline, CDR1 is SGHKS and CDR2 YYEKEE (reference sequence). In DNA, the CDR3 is TGTGCCAGCAGCTTCGAAAGACAGGGAACTAATGAAAAACTGTTTTTT. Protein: CASSFERQGTNEKLFF.

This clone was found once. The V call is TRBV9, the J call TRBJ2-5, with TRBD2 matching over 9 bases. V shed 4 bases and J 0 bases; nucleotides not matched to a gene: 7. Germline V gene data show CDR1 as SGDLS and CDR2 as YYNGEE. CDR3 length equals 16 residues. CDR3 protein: CASSPRTSVYQETQYF. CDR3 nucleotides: TGTGCCAGCAGCCCGCGGACTAGCGTTTACCAAGAGACCCAGTACTTC.

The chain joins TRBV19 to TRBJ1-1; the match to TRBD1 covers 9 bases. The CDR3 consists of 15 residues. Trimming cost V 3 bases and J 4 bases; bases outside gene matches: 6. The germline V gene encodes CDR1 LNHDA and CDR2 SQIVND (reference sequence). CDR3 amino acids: CASSISGQGTTEAFF. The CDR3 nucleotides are TGTGCCAGTAGTATTAGCGGACAGGGGACCACTGAAGCTTTCTTT.

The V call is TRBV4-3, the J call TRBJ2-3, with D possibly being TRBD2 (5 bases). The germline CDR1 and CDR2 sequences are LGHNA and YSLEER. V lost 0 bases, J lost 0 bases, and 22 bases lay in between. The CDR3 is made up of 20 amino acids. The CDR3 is CASSQDYIRATTASTDTQYF. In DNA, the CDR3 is TGCGCCAGCAGCCAAGACTATATTCGGGCGACTACCGCTAGCACAGATACGCAGTATTTT.

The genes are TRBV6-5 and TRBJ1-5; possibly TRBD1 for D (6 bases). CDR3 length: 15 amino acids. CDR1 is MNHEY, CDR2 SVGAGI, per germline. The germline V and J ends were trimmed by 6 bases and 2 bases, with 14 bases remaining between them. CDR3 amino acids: CASRQDRSGNQPQHF. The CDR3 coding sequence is TGTGCCAGCAGACAGGACAGAAGTGGCAATCAGCCCCAGCATTTT.

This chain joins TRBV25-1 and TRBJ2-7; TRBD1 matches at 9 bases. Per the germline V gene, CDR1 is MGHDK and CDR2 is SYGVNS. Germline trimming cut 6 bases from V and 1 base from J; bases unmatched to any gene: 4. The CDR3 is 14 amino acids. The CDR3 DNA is TGTGCCAGCAGGGGGACAGGGACGTCCTACGAGCAGTACTTC. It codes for CASRGTGTSYEQYF.

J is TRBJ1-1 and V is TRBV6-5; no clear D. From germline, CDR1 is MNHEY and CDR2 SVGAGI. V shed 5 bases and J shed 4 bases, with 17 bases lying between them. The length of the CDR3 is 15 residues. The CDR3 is CASSLLDGMRTEAFF. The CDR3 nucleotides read TGTGCCAGCAGTCTTTTGGACGGAATGCGCACTGAAGCTTTCTTT.

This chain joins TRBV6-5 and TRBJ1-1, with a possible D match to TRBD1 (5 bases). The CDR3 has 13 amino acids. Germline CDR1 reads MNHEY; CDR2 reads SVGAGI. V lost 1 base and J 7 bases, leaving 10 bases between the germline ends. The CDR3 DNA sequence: TGTGCCAGCAGTTACTTCTACGGGGGTGAAGCTTTCTTT. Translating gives CASSYFYGGEAFF.

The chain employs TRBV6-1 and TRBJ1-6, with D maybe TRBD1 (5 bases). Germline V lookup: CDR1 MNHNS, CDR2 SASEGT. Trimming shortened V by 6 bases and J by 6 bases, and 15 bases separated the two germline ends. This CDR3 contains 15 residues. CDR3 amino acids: CASSRSLGANSPLHF. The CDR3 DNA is TGTGCCAGCAGCCGCTCTTTAGGGGCTAATTCACCCCTCCACTTT.

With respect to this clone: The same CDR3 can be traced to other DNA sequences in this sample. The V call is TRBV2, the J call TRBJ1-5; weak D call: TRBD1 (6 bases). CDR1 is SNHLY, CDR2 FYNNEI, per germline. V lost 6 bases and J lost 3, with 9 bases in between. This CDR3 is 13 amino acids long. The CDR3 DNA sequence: TGTGCCAGCAGGAGGGACACCAATCAGCCCCAGCATTTT. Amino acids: CASRRDTNQPQHF.

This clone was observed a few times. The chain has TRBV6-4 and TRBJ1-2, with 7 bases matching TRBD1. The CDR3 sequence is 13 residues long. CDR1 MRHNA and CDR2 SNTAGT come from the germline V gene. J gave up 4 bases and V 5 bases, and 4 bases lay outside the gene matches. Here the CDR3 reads CASSLTGRYGYTF. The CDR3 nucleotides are TGTGCCAGCAGTCTGACAGGGCGCTATGGCTACACCTTC.

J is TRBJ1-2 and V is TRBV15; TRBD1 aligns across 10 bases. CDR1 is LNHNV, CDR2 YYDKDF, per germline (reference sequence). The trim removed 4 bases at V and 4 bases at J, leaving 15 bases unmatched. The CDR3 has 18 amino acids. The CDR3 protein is CATSTLAPDRGHIYGYTF. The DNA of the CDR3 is TGTGCCACCAGCACCCTTGCCCCCGACAGGGGGCATATCTATGGCTACACCTTC.

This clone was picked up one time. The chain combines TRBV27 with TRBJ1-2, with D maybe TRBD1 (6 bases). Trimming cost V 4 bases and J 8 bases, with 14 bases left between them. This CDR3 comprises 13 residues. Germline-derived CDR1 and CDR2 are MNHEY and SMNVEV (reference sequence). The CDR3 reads CASSSRGPGGYTF. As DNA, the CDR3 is TGTGCCAGCAGTTCCAGGGGCCCGGGCGGCTACACCTTC.

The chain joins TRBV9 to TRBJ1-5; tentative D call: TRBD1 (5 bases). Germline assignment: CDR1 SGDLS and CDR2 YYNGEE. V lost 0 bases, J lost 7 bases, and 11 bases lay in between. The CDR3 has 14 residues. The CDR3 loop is CASSVAGTGQPQHF. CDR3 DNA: TGTGCCAGCAGCGTAGCAGGGACCGGCCAGCCCCAGCATTTT.

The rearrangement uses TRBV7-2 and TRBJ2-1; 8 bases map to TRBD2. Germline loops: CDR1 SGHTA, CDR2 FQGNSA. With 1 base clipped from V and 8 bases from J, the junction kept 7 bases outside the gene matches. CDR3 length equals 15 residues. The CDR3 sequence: CASSLEASGSHEQFF. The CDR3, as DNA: TGTGCCAGCAGCTTAGAGGCTAGCGGGTCGCATGAGCAGTTCTTC.